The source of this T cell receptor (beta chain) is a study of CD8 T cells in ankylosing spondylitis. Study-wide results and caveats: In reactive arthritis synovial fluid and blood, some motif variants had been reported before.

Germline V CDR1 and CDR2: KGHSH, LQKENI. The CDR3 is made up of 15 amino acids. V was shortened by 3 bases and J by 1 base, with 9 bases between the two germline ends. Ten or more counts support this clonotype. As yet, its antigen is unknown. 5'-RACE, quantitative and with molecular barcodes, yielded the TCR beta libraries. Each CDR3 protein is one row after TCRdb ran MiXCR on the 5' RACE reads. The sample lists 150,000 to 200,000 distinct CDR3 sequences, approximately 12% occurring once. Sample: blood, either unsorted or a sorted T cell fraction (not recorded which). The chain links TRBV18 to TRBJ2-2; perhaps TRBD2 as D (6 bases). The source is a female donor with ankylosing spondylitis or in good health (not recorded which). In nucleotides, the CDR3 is TGTGCCAGCTCACCCATTAGCGGGAACACCGGGGAGCTGTTTTTT. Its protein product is CASSPISGNTGELFF.